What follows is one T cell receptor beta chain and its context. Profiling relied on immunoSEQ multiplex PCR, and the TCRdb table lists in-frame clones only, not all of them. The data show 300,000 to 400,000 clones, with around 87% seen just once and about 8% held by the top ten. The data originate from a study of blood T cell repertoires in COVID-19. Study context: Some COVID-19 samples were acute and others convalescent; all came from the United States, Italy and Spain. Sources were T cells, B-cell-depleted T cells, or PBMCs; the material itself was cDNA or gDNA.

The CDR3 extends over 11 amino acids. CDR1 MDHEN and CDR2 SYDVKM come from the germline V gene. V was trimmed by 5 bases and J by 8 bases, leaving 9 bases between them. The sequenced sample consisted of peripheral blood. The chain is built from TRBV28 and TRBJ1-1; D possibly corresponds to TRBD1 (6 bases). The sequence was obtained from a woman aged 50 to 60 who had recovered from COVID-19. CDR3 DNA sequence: TGTGCCAGCAGTCACAGGGAGGAAGCTTTCTTT. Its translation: CASSHREEAFF.